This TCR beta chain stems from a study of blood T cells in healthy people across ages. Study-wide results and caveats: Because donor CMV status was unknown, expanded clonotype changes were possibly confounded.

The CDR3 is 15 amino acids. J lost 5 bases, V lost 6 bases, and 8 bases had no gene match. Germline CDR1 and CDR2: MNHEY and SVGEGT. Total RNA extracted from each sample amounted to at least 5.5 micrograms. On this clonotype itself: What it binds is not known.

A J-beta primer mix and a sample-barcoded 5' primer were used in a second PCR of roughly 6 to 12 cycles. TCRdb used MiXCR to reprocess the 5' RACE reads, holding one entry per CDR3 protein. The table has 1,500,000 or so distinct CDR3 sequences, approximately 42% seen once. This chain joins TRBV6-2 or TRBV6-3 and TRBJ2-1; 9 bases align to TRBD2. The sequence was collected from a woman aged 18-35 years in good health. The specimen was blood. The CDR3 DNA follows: TGTGCCAGCAGGCTCCTGGCGGGGGGGCACAATGAGCAGTTCTTC. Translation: CASRLLAGGHNEQFF.